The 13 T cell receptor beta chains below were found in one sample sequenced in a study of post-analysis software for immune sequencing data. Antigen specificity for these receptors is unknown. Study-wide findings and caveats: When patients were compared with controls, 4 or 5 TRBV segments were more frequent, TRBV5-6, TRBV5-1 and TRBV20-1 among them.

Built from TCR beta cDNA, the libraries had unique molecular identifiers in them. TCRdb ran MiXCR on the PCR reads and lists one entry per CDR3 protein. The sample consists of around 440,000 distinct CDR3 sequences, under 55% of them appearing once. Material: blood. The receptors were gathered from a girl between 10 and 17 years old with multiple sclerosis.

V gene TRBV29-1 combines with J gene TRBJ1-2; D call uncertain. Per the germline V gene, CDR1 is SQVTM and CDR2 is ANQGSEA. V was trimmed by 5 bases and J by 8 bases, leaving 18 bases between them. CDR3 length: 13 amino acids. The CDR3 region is CSVFSGDLEGYTF. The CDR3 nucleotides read TGCAGCGTTTTCTCCGGTGACCTAGAGGGCTACACCTTC.

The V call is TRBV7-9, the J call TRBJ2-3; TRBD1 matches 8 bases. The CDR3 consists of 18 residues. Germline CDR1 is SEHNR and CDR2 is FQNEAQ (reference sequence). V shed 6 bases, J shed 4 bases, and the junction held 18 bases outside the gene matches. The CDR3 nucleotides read TGTGCCAGCAGACCCCGGGCAGGGGGCGCAGGAATAGCAGATACGCAGTATTTT. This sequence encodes CASRPRAGGAGIADTQYF.

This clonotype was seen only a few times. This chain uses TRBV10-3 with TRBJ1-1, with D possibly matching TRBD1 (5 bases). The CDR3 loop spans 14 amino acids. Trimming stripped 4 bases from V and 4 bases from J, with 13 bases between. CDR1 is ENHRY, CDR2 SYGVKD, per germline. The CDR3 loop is CAISGSGRGTEAFF. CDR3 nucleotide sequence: TGTGCCATCAGTGGGTCCGGAAGGGGCACTGAAGCTTTCTTT.

DNA of the CDR3: TGTGCCAGCAGCTTATGGGGGGAGATCGGCACCGGGGAGCTGTTTTTT. Protein sequence: CASSLWGEIGTGELFF. The rearrangement joins TRBV7-2 to TRBJ2-2; tentatively, D is TRBD2 (6 bases). Trimming took off 2 bases at V and 4 bases at J, with 14 bases between the two ends. Germline values: CDR1 SGHTA, CDR2 FQGNSA. The CDR3 totals 16 residues.

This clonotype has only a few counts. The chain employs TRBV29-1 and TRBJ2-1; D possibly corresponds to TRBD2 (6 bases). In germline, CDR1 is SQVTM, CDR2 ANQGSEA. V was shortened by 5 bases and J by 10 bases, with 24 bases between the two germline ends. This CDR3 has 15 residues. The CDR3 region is CSVRFTGEPLGEQFF. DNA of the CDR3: TGCAGCGTTCGTTTTACGGGAGAACCCCTCGGGGAGCAGTTCTTC.

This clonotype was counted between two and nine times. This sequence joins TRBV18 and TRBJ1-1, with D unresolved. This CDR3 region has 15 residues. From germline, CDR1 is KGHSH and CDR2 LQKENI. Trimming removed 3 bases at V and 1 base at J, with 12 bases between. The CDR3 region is CASSPRWEKNTEAFF. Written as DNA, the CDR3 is TGTGCCAGCTCACCCCGTTGGGAAAAGAACACTGAAGCTTTCTTT.

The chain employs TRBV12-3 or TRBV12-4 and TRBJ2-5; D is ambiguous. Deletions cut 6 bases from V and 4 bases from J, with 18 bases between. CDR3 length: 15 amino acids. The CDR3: CASSLNPTARETQYF. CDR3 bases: TGTGCCAGCAGCTTAAATCCGACGGCCAGAGAGACCCAGTACTTC.

The CDR3 DNA reads as TGCAGCGTACTCTCAGGACTAGCGGGTGATGAGCAGTTCTTC. It yields the protein CSVLSGLAGDEQFF. The chain has TRBV29-1 and TRBJ2-1, with 11 nucleotides matching TRBD2. CDR3 length: 14 residues. Trimming cost V 6 bases and J 8 bases; bases outside gene matches: 9. Germline lookup yields CDR1 SQVTM and CDR2 ANQGSEA.

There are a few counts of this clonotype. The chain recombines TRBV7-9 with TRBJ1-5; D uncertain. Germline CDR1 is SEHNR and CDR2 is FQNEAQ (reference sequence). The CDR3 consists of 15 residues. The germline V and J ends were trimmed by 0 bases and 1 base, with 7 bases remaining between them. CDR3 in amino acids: CASSLASTSNQPQHF. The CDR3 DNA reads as TGTGCCAGCAGCTTAGCATCGACCAGCAATCAGCCCCAGCATTTT. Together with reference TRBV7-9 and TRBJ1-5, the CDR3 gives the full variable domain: DTGVSQNPRHKITKRGQNVTFRCDPISEHNRLYWYRQTLGQGPEFLTYFQNEAQLEKSRLLSDRFSAERPKGSFSTLEIQRTEQGDSAMYLCASSLASTSNQPQHFGDGTRLSIL.

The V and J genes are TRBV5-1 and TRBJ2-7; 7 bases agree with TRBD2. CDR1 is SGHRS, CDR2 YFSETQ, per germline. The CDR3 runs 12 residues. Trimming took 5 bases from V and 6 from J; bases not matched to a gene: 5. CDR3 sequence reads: CASRASGVEQYF. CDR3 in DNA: TGCGCCAGCAGAGCTAGCGGTGTCGAGCAGTACTTC.

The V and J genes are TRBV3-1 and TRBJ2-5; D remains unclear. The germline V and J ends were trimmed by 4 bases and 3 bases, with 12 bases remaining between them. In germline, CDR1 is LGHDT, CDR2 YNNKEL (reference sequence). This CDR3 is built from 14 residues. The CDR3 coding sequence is TGTGCCAGCAGCCCCCGGACCGGAAAAGAGACCCAGTACTTC. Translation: CASSPRTGKETQYF.

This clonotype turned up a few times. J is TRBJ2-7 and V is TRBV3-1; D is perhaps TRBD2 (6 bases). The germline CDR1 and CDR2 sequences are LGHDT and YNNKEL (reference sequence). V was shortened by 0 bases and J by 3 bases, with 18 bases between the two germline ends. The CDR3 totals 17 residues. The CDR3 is CASSQDDSGEDSYEQYF. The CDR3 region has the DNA TGTGCCAGCAGCCAAGATGATAGCGGAGAGGATAGCTACGAGCAGTACTTC.

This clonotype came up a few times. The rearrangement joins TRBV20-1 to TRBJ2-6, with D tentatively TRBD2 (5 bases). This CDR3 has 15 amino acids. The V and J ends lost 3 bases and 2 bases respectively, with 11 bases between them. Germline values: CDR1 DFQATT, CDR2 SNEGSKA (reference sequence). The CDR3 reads CSARVWGAGANVLTF. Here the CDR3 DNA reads TGCAGTGCTAGGGTATGGGGAGCTGGGGCCAACGTCCTGACTTTC.